These 17 T cell receptor beta chains originate from one sample sequenced in a study of metastatic and nonmetastatic thyroid tumors. Ahead of thyroid surgery, no patient had received treatment of any kind. Through MiXCR, TCRdb re-clonotyped the PCR reads. The sample includes around 20,000 clones, about a quarter seen only once; the top ten take around 5.8%. The sample comprised blood. These receptors were obtained from a female donor with papillary thyroid cancer or a benign thyroid nodule (not recorded which). Some clones in this sample may be carry-over from other donors' samples.

In its sample, this clone was seen many times. The V and J genes are TRBV20-1 and TRBJ2-1; TRBD1 matches at 8 bases. Losses at the gene ends were 1 base for V and 7 bases for J; bases not matched to a gene: 12. Germline lookup yields CDR1 DFQATT and CDR2 SNEGSKA (reference sequence). CDR3 length: 16 residues. In DNA, the CDR3 is TGCAGTGCTAGAGGGGATGCAGGGGGCGCGGAGAATGAGCAGTTCTTC. Its translation: CSARGDAGGAENEQFF.

V usage is TRBV7-2 and J usage is TRBJ1-2; D call uncertain. The V end lost 3 bases, the J end lost 4 bases, and 12 bases lay between the germline ends. Germline V gene data show CDR1 as SGHTA and CDR2 as FQGNSA. CDR3 length: 14 amino acids. CDR3: CASSFTGESYGYTF. Written as DNA, the CDR3 is TGTGCCAGCAGCTTCACTGGTGAAAGCTATGGCTACACCTTC.

This clone occurred a few times. The V and J genes are TRBV6-2 or TRBV6-3 and TRBJ2-3; 14 nucleotides align to TRBD2. Per the germline V gene, CDR1 is MNHEY and CDR2 is SVGEGT. Trimming at V came to 10 bases and at J to 4 bases, leaving 16 bases not matched to a gene. The length of the CDR3 is 18 residues. CDR3 DNA sequence: TGTGCCACCAAAGGGACTAGCGGGAGTTCCACGATCGCAGATACGCAGTATTTT. Its translation: CATKGTSGSSTIADTQYF.

By share, this clone ranks as medium-sized. The chain combines TRBV7-9 with TRBJ2-1; 8 positions match TRBD2. Germline CDR1 is SEHNR and CDR2 is FQNEAQ (reference sequence). CDR3 length equals 12 residues. The V segment lost 6 bases and the J segment 7 bases; nucleotides outside the gene matches: 2. The CDR3 coding sequence is TGTGCCAGCAGGGTAGCGGGAAATGAGCAGTTCTTC. Its translation is CASRVAGNEQFF.

The chain is built from TRBV20-1 and TRBJ1-4, with TRBD1 as a possible D gene (5 bases). Deletions cut 6 bases from V and 6 bases from J, with 20 bases between. Germline V gene lookup returns CDR1 DFQATT and CDR2 SNEGSKA (reference sequence). This CDR3 contains 15 residues. The CDR3 nucleotides are TGCAGTGCGAACTCCCGGGACCGCGCTTATGAAAAACTGTTTTTT. It specifies CSANSRDRAYEKLFF.

The chain combines TRBV4-1 with TRBJ2-7; D is ambiguous. Trimming pared 5 bases from V and 5 bases from J, leaving 13 bases between. Germline V gene sequence: CDR1 MGHRA, CDR2 YSYEKL. CDR3 size: 13 residues. CDR3 amino acids: CASSLVIGDEQYF. CDR3 DNA: TGCGCCAGCAGCTTAGTAATTGGGGACGAGCAGTACTTC.

The genes are TRBV19 and TRBJ1-2; maybe TRBD1 (6 bases). The CDR3 loop spans 13 amino acids. V was pared by 5 bases and J by 9 bases, with 16 bases between. Germline values: CDR1 LNHDA, CDR2 SQIVND (reference sequence). CDR3 nucleotides: TGTGCCAGTAGTCGAGGGGGAAGGGATTGCTACACCTTC. It codes for CASSRGGRDCYTF.

The V gene is TRBV3-1, the J gene TRBJ2-7; 11 bases are shared with TRBD2. Germline CDR1 and CDR2: LGHDT and YNNKEL (reference sequence). The CDR3 runs 15 residues. V gave up 4 bases and J gave up 5 bases; unmatched junction bases: 7. The CDR3 region is CASSRLAGGQDEQYF. In DNA form, the CDR3 reads TGTGCCAGCAGCCGGTTAGCGGGAGGGCAGGACGAGCAGTACTTC.

This clone came up many times. Other DNA variants within this sample encode the same CDR3. The chain links TRBV20-1 to TRBJ1-6, with 8 bases aligning to TRBD1. Germline assignment: CDR1 DFQATT and CDR2 SNEGSKA (reference sequence). The J segment lost 5 bases and the V segment lost 1 base, leaving 4 bases of the junction unmatched. The CDR3 spans 15 residues. The CDR3 sequence: CSARVTGADNSPLHF. CDR3 DNA: TGCAGTGCTAGAGTGACAGGGGCCGATAATTCACCCCTCCACTTT.

This clone was observed a few times. The V call is TRBV7-9, the J call TRBJ1-2; D remains unclear. The V gene's germline CDR1 is SEHNR and CDR2 FQNEAQ (reference sequence). The CDR3 extends over 12 amino acids. V was shortened by 7 bases and J by 2 bases, with 8 bases between the two germline ends. The CDR3 here is CASNEENYGYTF. CDR3 sequence (DNA): TGTGCCAGCAATGAGGAAAACTATGGCTACACCTTC.

This clone occurred many times. This sequence joins TRBV4-1 and TRBJ1-2; 8 positions match TRBD1. V dropped 1 base and J dropped 4; count of bases not matched to a gene: 5. CDR1 MGHRA and CDR2 YSYEKL come from the germline V gene. This CDR3 contains 15 residues. The CDR3: CASSQVGQGAYGYTF. The CDR3 nucleotides read TGCGCCAGCAGCCAAGTAGGCCAGGGGGCCTATGGCTACACCTTC.

This clone was picked up many times. The chain has TRBV29-1 and TRBJ2-7; the match to TRBD1 covers 8 bases. Germline lookup yields CDR1 SQVTM and CDR2 ANQGSEA. V lost 7 bases, J lost 0 bases, and 8 bases stayed unmatched. CDR3 length: 14 amino acids. The CDR3 loop reads CSARPGQDSYEQYF. The CDR3 DNA follows: TGCAGCGCCAGACCGGGACAGGACTCCTACGAGCAGTACTTC.

In this sample, this clone turned up many times. The chain recombines TRBV5-1 with TRBJ1-1, with D uncertain. From germline, CDR1 is SGHRS and CDR2 YFSETQ. V was clipped by 1 base and J by 5 bases, with 12 bases between them. The CDR3 spans 14 residues. The CDR3 spells CASSLHGPGTEAFF. CDR3 coding DNA: TGCGCCAGCAGCTTGCATGGACCGGGGACTGAAGCTTTCTTT.

This clone was seen repeatedly, ten times or more. The chain recombines TRBV19 with TRBJ2-6, with D unresolved. The germline V gene encodes CDR1 LNHDA and CDR2 SQIVND (reference sequence). V was trimmed by 1 base and J by 1 base, leaving 5 bases between them. The CDR3 length is 15 residues. The CDR3 loop is CASSIVPSGANVLTF. CDR3 DNA: TGTGCCAGTAGTATAGTGCCTTCTGGGGCCAACGTCCTGACTTTC.

As regards this clone: The junction differs from germline at one of its ends, possibly a read error. V and J are TRBV15 and TRBJ1-6, with D unclear. CDR3 length: 16 amino acids. The germline V gene has CDR1 LNHNV and CDR2 YYDKDF (reference sequence). CDR3 nucleotide sequence: TGTGCCACCGGCAGAGGCGTGCCTGCAAGAGGTTCACCCATCCACTTT. Translation gives CATGRGVPARGSPIHF.

Relative to its sample, this clone is medium-sized. The CDR3 reads CASSGGGAGKETQYF. CDR3 in DNA: TGTGCCAGCAGTGGGGGGGGGGCAGGGAAAGAGACCCAGTACTTC. The chain uses TRBV6-1 and TRBJ2-5, with D maybe TRBD2 (7 bases). V was clipped by 4 bases and J by 3 bases, with 15 bases between them. This CDR3 has 15 amino acids. The germline CDR1 and CDR2 sequences are MNHNS and SASEGT.

The chain recombines TRBV7-2 with TRBJ1-2; perhaps TRBD1 as D (5 bases). CDR1 SGHTA and CDR2 FQGNSA come from the germline V gene. This CDR3 has 14 amino acids. The germline V and J ends were trimmed by 3 bases and 8 bases, with 16 bases remaining between them. CDR3 protein: CASSLGLRVEGYTF. CDR3 nucleotide sequence: TGTGCCAGCAGCTTGGGACTGCGAGTGGAAGGCTACACCTTC.